The 20 T cell receptor beta chains presented below share a single source sample, sequenced in a study of OX40 agonist ivuxolimab in advanced cancers. Using immunoSEQ multiplex PCR, the repertoire was profiled, and TCRdb retains in-frame clones only, with some absent. This table holds about 70,000 clones, almost 90% found once. This material consisted of CD4+ or CD8+ T cells sorted from blood, taken in a trial of the OX40 agonist ivuxolimab. The receptors come from an adult with an advanced solid tumor such as melanoma, head and neck, liver or kidney cancer.

The gene calls are TRBV6-1 and TRBJ1-6; 10 bases agree with TRBD1. The trim removed 6 bases at V and 9 bases at J, leaving 5 bases unmatched. CDR1 is MNHNS and CDR2 is SASEGT in the germline V gene. The CDR3 totals 14 residues. The CDR3 nucleotides are TGTGCCAGCAGCCGGGACAGGGGTGTTTCACCCCTCCACTTT. Its protein product is CASSRDRGVSPLHF.

V usage is TRBV10-2 and J usage is TRBJ2-1, with TRBD2 matching 11 bases. The V and J ends lost 6 bases and 4 bases, in that order; junction bases with no gene match: 8. The V gene's germline CDR1 is WSHSY and CDR2 SAAADI. CDR3 size: 16 residues. DNA of the CDR3: TGCGCCAGCAGCAACCGGACTAGCGGGTTTTACAATGAGCAGTTCTTC. Encoded protein: CASSNRTSGFYNEQFF.

This chain's CDR3 is CASSPTTGGGGETQYF. The CDR3, as DNA: TGCGCCAGCAGCCCCACCACAGGGGGGGGTGGGGAGACCCAGTACTTC. V is TRBV5-1 and J is TRBJ2-5, with D tentatively TRBD1 (8 bases). Germline V gene lookup returns CDR1 SGHRS and CDR2 YFSETQ. The CDR3 consists of 16 residues. Deletions cut 4 bases from V and 5 bases from J, with 21 bases between.

The chain carries TRBV7-2 and TRBJ2-1, with D unclear. The germline gives CDR1 SGHTA, CDR2 FQGNSA. The CDR3 extends over 15 amino acids. V gave up 1 base and J gave up 4 bases, with 11 bases separating them. CDR3 amino acids: CASSLGATLYNEQFF. The DNA for the CDR3 is TGTGCCAGCAGCTTAGGGGCCACTCTATACAATGAGCAGTTCTTC.

The rearrangement joins TRBV7-9 to TRBJ2-7; a possible D gene is TRBD1 (5 bases). Trimming removed 3 bases from V and 2 bases from J, with 14 bases in between. Germline V gives CDR1 SEHNR, CDR2 FQNEAQ (reference sequence). The CDR3 has 15 residues. The CDR3 is CASSLAQGSAYEQYF. As DNA, the CDR3 is TGTGCCAGCAGCTTGGCGCAGGGCAGTGCCTACGAGCAGTACTTC.

The chain joins TRBV6-6 to TRBJ1-3; the D gene is possibly TRBD1 (5 bases). The germline V and J ends were trimmed by 4 bases and 5 bases, with 15 bases remaining between them. The CDR3 sequence is 15 residues long. CDR1 is MNHNY, CDR2 SVGAGI, per germline (reference sequence). CDR3 coding DNA: TGTGCCAGCAGTTTCGACAGTGCCACAAGAAACACCATATATTTT. Its translation: CASSFDSATRNTIYF.

This clone was recorded once. The rearrangement joins TRBV11-3 to TRBJ2-7; TRBD1 agrees at 12 bases. V was pared by 2 bases and J by 3 bases, with 8 bases of the junction left unmatched. The CDR3 loop spans 17 amino acids. Germline CDR1 and CDR2: SGHNT and YENEEA. CDR3 coding DNA: TGTGCCAGCAGCTTAACGGGGGGACAGGGGGCGTACTACGAGCAGTACTTC. Protein sequence: CASSLTGGQGAYYEQYF.

The chain links TRBV4-1 to TRBJ2-5, with D possibly matching TRBD1 (8 bases). This CDR3 is built from 14 residues. Germline V gene sequence: CDR1 MGHRA, CDR2 YSYEKL. Deletions cut 5 bases from V and 5 bases from J, with 15 bases between. The CDR3 DNA sequence: TGCGCCAGCAGCGGAGGACAGGGAGGGGAGACCCAGTACTTC. Its translation is CASSGGQGGETQYF.

This rearrangement joins TRBV28 to TRBJ1-1, with D unresolved. The germline V gene encodes CDR1 MDHEN and CDR2 SYDVKM. Trimming cost V 3 bases and J 7 bases, with 15 bases left between them. The CDR3 spans 14 residues. The CDR3 coding sequence is TGTGCCAGCAGTTTGGAGATACCTAGATTTGAAGCTTTCTTT. Protein product: CASSLEIPRFEAFF.

The V gene is TRBV5-6, the J gene TRBJ2-1; 7 bases line up with TRBD2. With V trimmed by 0 bases and J by 7 bases, 4 bases remained unmatched. From germline, CDR1 is SGHDT and CDR2 YYEEEE. This CDR3 is 14 amino acids long. CDR3 sequence: CASSLGLAANEQFF. The CDR3 coding sequence is TGTGCCAGCAGCTTGGGACTAGCTGCGAATGAGCAGTTCTTC. Combining the CDR3 with reference TRBV5-6 and TRBJ2-1 gives the whole variable domain DAGVTQSPTHLIKTRGQQVTLRCSPKSGHDTVSWYQQALGQGPQFIFQYYEEEERQRGNFPDRFSGHQFPNYSSELNVNALLLGDSALYLCASSLGLAANEQFFGPGTRLTVL.

The chain uses TRBV11-3 and TRBJ2-1, with D perhaps matching TRBD2 (5 bases). Between the trimmed V and J ends, which lost 0 bases and 12 bases, there was a span of 12 bases. The germline V gene encodes CDR1 SGHNT and CDR2 YENEEA. The CDR3 runs 13 residues. CDR3 sequence reads: CASSLDRIEGQFF. CDR3 nucleotide sequence: TGTGCCAGCAGCTTAGATCGTATCGAGGGGCAGTTCTTC.

This chain links TRBV7-9 with TRBJ1-1; no definite D call. The CDR3 spans 13 residues. Germline V gene sequence: CDR1 SEHNR, CDR2 FQNEAQ (reference sequence). V was cut by 5 bases and J by 5 bases, with 12 bases left in between. DNA of the CDR3: TGTGCCAGCAGCGCAAGTCCTGCTACTGAAGCTTTCTTT. Protein: CASSASPATEAFF. The complete variable domain, with remaining parts taken from reference TRBV7-9 and TRBJ1-1, reads DTGVSQNPRHKITKRGQNVTFRCDPISEHNRLYWYRQTLGQGPEFLTYFQNEAQLEKSRLLSDRFSAERPKGSFSTLEIQRTEQGDSAMYLCASSASPATEAFFGQGTRLTVV.

The chain combines TRBV7-6 with TRBJ2-7, with 8 bases fitting TRBD1. From germline, CDR1 is SGHVS and CDR2 FNYEAQ. The V gene end was trimmed by 5 bases and the J gene end by 2 bases; junction bases not matched to a gene: 8. The CDR3 spans 15 residues. CDR3 protein: CASSPPGTGAYEQYF. In DNA, the CDR3 is TGTGCCAGCAGCCCGCCCGGGACAGGCGCCTACGAGCAGTACTTC.

J is TRBJ2-3 and V is TRBV6-4; 9 bases match TRBD2. Germline V lookup: CDR1 MRHNA, CDR2 SNTAGT. V dropped 3 bases and J dropped 2; count of bases not matched to a gene: 6. This CDR3 is 16 amino acids long. Here the CDR3 reads CASSEAGGVTTDTQYF. DNA for the CDR3: TGTGCCAGCAGTGAGGCGGGGGGGGTCACCACAGATACGCAGTATTTT.

The gene calls are TRBV28 and TRBJ2-7; 8 bases are shared with TRBD1. Trimming took 6 bases from V and 5 from J; bases not matched to a gene: 6. CDR3 length: 13 residues. Germline-derived CDR1 and CDR2 are MDHEN and SYDVKM. The CDR3 reads CASRRTGSHEQYF. CDR3 coding DNA: TGTGCCAGCAGAAGGACAGGGTCCCACGAGCAGTACTTC.

By share, this clone counts as medium-sized. This rearrangement joins TRBV18 to TRBJ2-7; D call uncertain. CDR1 KGHSH and CDR2 LQKENI come from the germline V gene. CDR3 length: 13 residues. V was clipped by 3 bases and J by 0 bases, with 6 bases between them. The CDR3 region is CASSPLVSYEQYF. For the CDR3, the DNA is TGTGCCAGCTCACCCTTGGTCTCCTACGAGCAGTACTTC.

This clone was detected once. J is TRBJ2-6 and V is TRBV5-1; TRBD1 agrees at 7 bases. V dropped 1 base and J dropped 2; count of bases not matched to a gene: 3. The length of the CDR3 is 16 residues. The germline CDR1 and CDR2 sequences are SGHRS and YFSETQ. The CDR3 DNA reads as TGCGCCAGCAGCTTGATAGGGGGCACTGGGGCCAACGTCCTGACTTTC. This sequence encodes CASSLIGGTGANVLTF.

Here the CDR3 reads CASSFRVSYEQYF. CDR3 coding DNA: TGTGCCAGCAGTTTTAGGGTATCCTACGAGCAGTACTTC. The chain couples TRBV27 to TRBJ2-7; D gene ambiguous. The CDR3 is 13 residues long. The germline gives CDR1 MNHEY, CDR2 SMNVEV (reference sequence). The V gene lost 3 bases and the J gene lost 1 base, with 7 bases spanning the gap.

The CDR3 protein is CSVGTGTDFYEQYF. The CDR3 DNA is TGCAGCGTAGGGACCGGGACAGATTTCTACGAGCAGTACTTC. This chain uses TRBV29-1 with TRBJ2-7, with TRBD1 identical over 7 bases. CDR1 is SQVTM and CDR2 is ANQGSEA in the germline V gene. The CDR3 spans 14 residues. V shed 6 bases, J shed 3 bases, and the junction held 11 bases outside the gene matches.

V and J are TRBV6-5 and TRBJ1-6, with TRBD1 as a possible D gene (5 bases). Germline V gives CDR1 MNHEY, CDR2 SVGAGI. V was cut by 2 bases and J by 7 bases, with 12 bases left in between. CDR3 size: 15 residues. The CDR3 DNA follows: TGTGCCAGCAGTTACCGGGGGGGTGGAAATTCACCCCTCCACTTT. Protein sequence: CASSYRGGGNSPLHF.